This TCR beta chain was identified in a study of blood T cell repertoires in COVID-19. Across the study: Samples came from the United States, Italy and Spain, spanning acute and convalescent COVID-19. Nucleic acid was either cDNA or gDNA, and it came from T cells, B-cell-depleted T cells, or PBMCs.

As originally analysed: Amplified reference gene primers provided the basis for estimating nucleated cell counts. This table comes from immunoSEQ multiplex PCR, and its TCRdb copy is limited to in-frame clones, with some not included. Clone size and V and J calls were adopted from that table, with D and trimming inferred from the DNA. Of approximately 100,000 clones listed, approximately 85% were seen once; the top ten hold 2.1%. The CDR3 extends over 17 amino acids. Per germline, CDR1 SGHVS and CDR2 FNYEAQ. V was clipped by 1 base and J by 2 bases; unmatched bases: 6. Input material: peripheral blood. The clonotype originates from a human donor in a cohort sampled during active COVID-19. The V gene is TRBV7-6, the J gene TRBJ2-2; 8 nucleotides agree with TRBD1. The CDR3 loop reads CASSLDPTGVNTGELFF. The CDR3 DNA sequence: TGTGCCAGCAGCTTAGACCCGACAGGGGTTAACACCGGGGAGCTGTTTTTT.